The 30 T cell receptor beta chains presented below share a single source sample, sequenced in a study of T cell responses to AZD1222 COVID-19 vaccine. The table came from immunoSEQ multiplex PCR; TCRdb's copy has only in-frame clones and leaves some out. The sample shows over 100,000 clones, around nine tenths of them seen only once. The specimen was peripheral blood, collected on day 0 of AZD1222 vaccination. The receptors were sampled from an adult in good health.

This clone was recorded a few times. This chain uses TRBV15 with TRBJ1-5; D not certain. Germline CDR1 LNHNV, CDR2 YYDKDF (reference sequence). This CDR3 region has 14 residues. Trimming removed 1 base from V and 2 bases from J, with 6 bases in between. The CDR3 spells CATSRGGGNQPQHF. Written as DNA, the CDR3 is TGTGCCACCAGCAGAGGTGGGGGCAATCAGCCCCAGCATTTT.

This clone was observed once. V usage is TRBV19 and J usage is TRBJ1-2, with D possibly TRBD1 on 6 matching bases. The CDR3 totals 16 residues. Trimming removed 3 bases from V and 4 bases from J, with 18 bases in between. The V gene's germline CDR1 is LNHDA and CDR2 SQIVND (reference sequence). The CDR3 reads CASSMGQGRSGYGYTF. The CDR3 coding sequence is TGTGCCAGTAGTATGGGGCAGGGGAGATCGGGCTATGGCTACACCTTC.

This clone was seen more than once but under ten times. This chain connects TRBV4-1 to TRBJ1-1; TRBD1 matches at 7 bases. Losses at the gene ends were 3 bases for V and 1 base for J; bases not matched to a gene: 8. Germline values: CDR1 MGHRA, CDR2 YSYEKL. This CDR3 contains 16 residues. The CDR3 region has the DNA TGCGCCAGCAGCCATCCAGCACAGGGGAGGAACACTGAAGCTTTCTTT. It encodes CASSHPAQGRNTEAFF.

V and J are TRBV5-1 and TRBJ1-4; TRBD1 matches 8 bases. With V trimmed by 0 bases and J by 6 bases, 1 base remained unmatched. The CDR3 has 14 amino acids. Germline V gene data show CDR1 as SGHRS and CDR2 as YFSETQ. In DNA form, the CDR3 reads TGCGCCAGCAGCTTGGGACAGGGGTATGAAAAACTGTTTTTT. Translating gives CASSLGQGYEKLFF.

The rearrangement links TRBV6-5 to TRBJ1-1; maybe TRBD1 (6 bases). Per germline, CDR1 MNHEY and CDR2 SVGAGI. The CDR3 runs 12 residues. V was pared by 8 bases and J by 4 bases, with 11 bases between. CDR3 sequence: CASEEGGTEAFF. CDR3 coding DNA: TGTGCCAGCGAGGAGGGGGGCACTGAAGCTTTCTTT.

The V gene is TRBV15, the J gene TRBJ2-7; no clear D. The germline V gene encodes CDR1 LNHNV and CDR2 YYDKDF (reference sequence). This CDR3 comprises 15 residues. V lost 0 bases to trimming and J lost 2 bases, with 11 bases between them. The DNA of the CDR3 is TGTGCCACCAGCAGAGAGGGGATCGGAACCTACGAGCAGTACTTC. Translated: CATSREGIGTYEQYF.

V and J are TRBV28 and TRBJ2-7, with D possibly matching TRBD2 (7 bases). Trimming stripped 8 bases from V and 6 bases from J, with 17 bases between. CDR1 MDHEN and CDR2 SYDVKM come from the germline V gene. The CDR3 sequence is 13 residues long. The CDR3 region has the DNA TGTGCCAGCCGCCCTGGGGGGGCGGTCGAGCAGTACTTC. Protein: CASRPGGAVEQYF. Supplemented by reference TRBV28 and TRBJ2-7, the full variable domain reads DVKVTQSSRYLVKRTGEKVFLECVQDMDHENMFWYRQDPGLGLRLIYFSYDVKMKEKGDIPEGYSVSREKKERFSLILESASTNQTSMYLCASRPGGAVEQYFGPGTRLTVT.

The rearrangement uses TRBV5-1 and TRBJ2-5, with 8 bases fitting TRBD2. Germline V gives CDR1 SGHRS, CDR2 YFSETQ. This CDR3 comprises 14 residues. Trimming cost V 4 bases and J 1 base; bases outside gene matches: 3. This CDR3 reads CASSRGGPQETQYF. Here the CDR3 DNA reads TGCGCCAGCAGCCGCGGGGGGCCCCAAGAGACCCAGTACTTC.

The chain recombines TRBV18 with TRBJ2-7, with a tentative D call TRBD1 (7 bases). The CDR3 has 14 amino acids. Trimming removed 3 bases at V and 3 bases at J, with 12 bases between. Per germline, CDR1 KGHSH and CDR2 LQKENI. CDR3 protein: CASSPQGGNYEQYF. CDR3 sequence (DNA): TGTGCCAGCTCACCCCAGGGGGGAAACTACGAGCAGTACTTC.

The V call is TRBV12-3 or TRBV12-4, the J call TRBJ1-5; unclear D gene. The CDR3 contains 13 residues. Trimming left V 3 bases short and J 3 bases short, with 6 bases between. CDR3 protein: CASSFSTNQPQHF. DNA for the CDR3: TGTGCCAGCAGTTTCTCTACCAATCAGCCCCAGCATTTT.

This chain uses TRBV5-6 with TRBJ1-1; D might be TRBD1 (6 bases). The CDR3 has 12 amino acids. V dropped 4 bases and J dropped 8 bases, with 12 bases sitting between them. Germline values: CDR1 SGHDT, CDR2 YYEEEE. CDR3 in DNA: TGTGCCAGCAGCGCCGGGGGCTGGGAAGCTTTCTTT. Its translation: CASSAGGWEAFF.

The chain employs TRBV6-5 and TRBJ1-2; a weak D match, TRBD1 (6 bases). V was trimmed by 2 bases and J by 7 bases, leaving 14 bases between them. The CDR3 runs 14 residues. The germline V gene has CDR1 MNHEY and CDR2 SVGAGI. The CDR3 nucleotides read TGTGCCAGCAGTTACCTCGGGGGCGTTGTTGGCTACACCTTC. Translating gives CASSYLGGVVGYTF.

The V and J genes are TRBV2 and TRBJ2-7; 13 bases align to TRBD2. This CDR3 region has 15 residues. The V gene's germline CDR1 is SNHLY and CDR2 FYNNEI. The V gene end was trimmed by 5 bases and the J gene end by 6 bases; junction bases not matched to a gene: 7. Written as DNA, the CDR3 is TGTGCCAGCAGTCCTACTAGCGGGGGGGCCACCGAGCAGTACTTC. This gives the protein CASSPTSGGATEQYF.

This clone has a single count. V is TRBV7-2 and J is TRBJ2-7, with D possibly being TRBD2 (5 bases). The CDR3 is 15 amino acids. V was pared by 1 base and J by 7 bases, with 17 bases between. Germline-derived CDR1 and CDR2 are SGHTA and FQGNSA. DNA for the CDR3: TGTGCCAGCAGCTTAGACGTGGGGAGCCTACGGGAGCAGTACTTC. Translated: CASSLDVGSLREQYF.

CDR3 amino acids: CASRRGQKNTEAFF. CDR3 in DNA: TGTGCCAGCCGGAGGGGTCAAAAGAACACTGAAGCTTTCTTT. V usage is TRBV27 and J usage is TRBJ1-1; tentative D call: TRBD1 (5 bases). The CDR3 spans 14 residues. The V end lost 8 bases, the J end lost 1 base, and 14 bases lay between the germline ends. CDR1 and CDR2 (germline): MNHEY, SMNVEV (reference sequence).

About this clone itself: The sample holds other DNA sequences that translate to the same CDR3. The J gene is TRBJ1-1, the V gene TRBV5-1; D gene ambiguous. Germline CDR1 and CDR2: SGHRS and YFSETQ. V lost 3 bases to trimming and J lost 2 bases, with 11 bases between them. The CDR3 runs to 14 residues. The CDR3 protein is CASSSPGVNTEAFF. CDR3 coding DNA: TGCGCCAGCAGCTCCCCGGGCGTAAACACTGAAGCTTTCTTT.

J is TRBJ2-3 and V is TRBV9; 8 bases are a match to TRBD2. There are 15 residues in the CDR3. V trimming: 4 bases; J trimming: 5 bases; junction bases outside the gene matches: 9. The germline gives CDR1 SGDLS, CDR2 YYNGEE. In DNA, the CDR3 is TGTGCCAGCAGCACCGCCGGGGGGGCGGTAGATACGCAGTATTTT. Translation gives CASSTAGGAVDTQYF.

V is TRBV5-5 and J is TRBJ1-1; the match to TRBD1 covers 9 bases. The V segment lost 4 bases and the J segment 0 bases; nucleotides outside the gene matches: 4. The CDR3 sequence is 15 residues long. The germline V gene encodes CDR1 SGHKS and CDR2 YYEKEE (reference sequence). CDR3 DNA: TGTGCCAGCAGCCGGACAGGGGCTATGAACACTGAAGCTTTCTTT. It specifies CASSRTGAMNTEAFF.

V usage is TRBV5-4 and J usage is TRBJ2-7, with D possibly matching TRBD2 (6 bases). The CDR3 is made up of 15 amino acids. Trimming stripped 3 bases from V and 5 bases from J, with 18 bases between. CDR1 and CDR2 (germline): SGHNT, YYREEE (reference sequence). This CDR3 is CASSSPGPGGNEQYF. DNA of the CDR3: TGTGCCAGCAGCTCCCCGGGCCCCGGGGGAAACGAGCAGTACTTC.

The chain recombines TRBV27 with TRBJ2-6, with a possible D match to TRBD1 (6 bases). V lost 6 bases, J lost 0 bases, and 15 bases lay in between. This CDR3 has 17 residues. Looked up from germline, CDR1 is MNHEY and CDR2 is SMNVEV (reference sequence). The CDR3 bases are TGTGCCAGCAGACCGGGACATATCCTCTCTGGGGCCAACGTCCTGACTTTC. It codes for CASRPGHILSGANVLTF.

The chain carries TRBV9 and TRBJ2-2; no clear D gene. With 1 base removed from V and 4 bases from J, the gap between germline ends came to 11 bases. CDR1 SGDLS and CDR2 YYNGEE come from the germline V gene. The CDR3 has 15 residues. The CDR3 nucleotides read TGTGCCAGCAGCGTACCCTCTGTGGGCACCGGGGAGCTGTTTTTT. Its translation: CASSVPSVGTGELFF.

J is TRBJ1-2 and V is TRBV28; 12 bases agree with TRBD1. This CDR3 spans 15 amino acids. Germline V CDR1 and CDR2: MDHEN, SYDVKM. V lost 3 bases, J lost 2 bases, and 1 base stayed unmatched. Here the CDR3 reads CASSLGTGGNYGYTF. For the CDR3, the DNA is TGTGCCAGCAGTTTGGGGACAGGGGGCAACTATGGCTACACCTTC.

This chain links TRBV30 with TRBJ1-4; tentatively, D is TRBD1 (5 bases). Germline values: CDR1 GTSNPN, CDR2 SVGIG (reference sequence). This CDR3 has 14 amino acids. The V end was cut by 4 bases, the J end by 8 bases, with 17 bases between. CDR3 DNA sequence: TGTGCCTGGAACCCGGGACGGCAGAAGGAAAAACTGTTTTTT. Residues: CAWNPGRQKEKLFF.

The chain uses TRBV6-2 or TRBV6-3 and TRBJ2-1; 10 positions agree with TRBD1. The germline gives CDR1 MNHEY, CDR2 SVGEGT. The CDR3 length is 17 residues. V lost 2 bases to trimming and J lost 9 bases; unmatched junction nucleotides: 13. The CDR3 sequence: CASSYPGQGTNFLEQFF. The CDR3 DNA is TGTGCCAGCAGTTACCCGGGACAGGGGACCAATTTCCTTGAGCAGTTCTTC.

The rearrangement links TRBV5-1 to TRBJ1-5; tentatively, D is TRBD1 (5 bases). This CDR3 is built from 15 residues. With 4 bases removed from V and 3 bases from J, the gap between germline ends came to 14 bases. The V gene's germline CDR1 is SGHRS and CDR2 YFSETQ. The CDR3: CASSTYGGDNQPQHF. CDR3 coding DNA: TGCGCCAGCAGCACTTATGGAGGGGACAATCAGCCCCAGCATTTT.

The chain joins TRBV4-2 to TRBJ2-1; 7 nucleotides line up with TRBD2. Trimming removed 0 bases from V and 5 bases from J; junction bases left unmatched: 7. CDR3 size: 16 residues. CDR1 is LGHNA, CDR2 YNFKEQ, per germline. The CDR3 coding sequence is TGTGCCAGCAGCCAAGAAGGACTAGTTCGGGACAATGAGCAGTTCTTC. Its translation is CASSQEGLVRDNEQFF.

This chain connects TRBV5-1 to TRBJ2-1; TRBD1 agrees at 8 bases. Per the germline V gene, CDR1 is SGHRS and CDR2 is YFSETQ. The CDR3 sequence is 14 residues long. J lost 8 bases, V lost 4 bases, and 8 bases had no gene match. The CDR3 coding sequence is TGCGCCAGCAGCCGCGACAGGGGCGGCGATGAGCAGTTCTTC. This translates into CASSRDRGGDEQFF.

This clone turned up a few times. The V and J genes are TRBV9 and TRBJ1-3, with D tentatively TRBD1 (5 bases). The CDR3 covers 15 residues. Per germline, CDR1 SGDLS and CDR2 YYNGEE. Between the trimmed V and J ends, which lost 4 bases and 4 bases, there was a span of 15 bases. CDR3 nucleotides: TGTGCCAGCAGCCCAGATCCCTCAGGGGGAAACACCATATATTTT. Translation gives CASSPDPSGGNTIYF.

This chain uses TRBV6-2 or TRBV6-3 with TRBJ2-2, with D unclear. Per the germline V gene, CDR1 is MNHEY and CDR2 is SVGEGT. The CDR3 covers 14 residues. Trimming removed 5 bases at V and 0 bases at J, with 7 bases between. In nucleotides, the CDR3 is TGTGCCAGCAGTCTAGTGGCGAACACCGGGGAGCTGTTTTTT. Amino acid sequence: CASSLVANTGELFF.

The DNA for the CDR3 is TGTGCCAGCAGCTTGGGGGTCGGGGGGCTTGGTGAAAAACTGTTTTTT. This encodes CASSLGVGGLGEKLFF. The chain links TRBV7-2 to TRBJ1-4; possible D gene TRBD1, 6 bases. There are 16 residues in the CDR3. The ends were cut back, 3 bases at V and 7 bases at J, with 18 bases in the middle. Germline values: CDR1 SGHTA, CDR2 FQGNSA.